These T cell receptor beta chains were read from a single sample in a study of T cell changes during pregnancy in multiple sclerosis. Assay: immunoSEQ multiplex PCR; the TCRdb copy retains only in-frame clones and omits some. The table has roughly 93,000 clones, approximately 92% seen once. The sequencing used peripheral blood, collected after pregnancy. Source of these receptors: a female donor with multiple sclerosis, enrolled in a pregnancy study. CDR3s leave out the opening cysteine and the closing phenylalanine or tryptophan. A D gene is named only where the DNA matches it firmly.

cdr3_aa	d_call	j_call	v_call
AWSKEHEQY	NA	TRBJ2-7	TRBV30
ACLPGLLMNTEAF	NA	TRBJ1-1	TRBV30
ASSPGLAGVGELF	TRBD2	TRBJ2-2	TRBV11-2
ASTQGGSQETQY	NA	TRBJ2-5	TRBV6-1
ASSSTGYGYT	NA	TRBJ1-2	TRBV7-2
ASSMGQGAKLNYGYT	NA	TRBJ1-2	TRBV19
ASSYPGGLEQY	NA	TRBJ2-7	TRBV6-6
AWSVRQGFTDTQY	NA	TRBJ2-3	TRBV30
ASSRGLAGAYEQY	TRBD2	TRBJ2-7	TRBV7-7
ASSYRGRTEAF	TRBD1	TRBJ1-1	TRBV7-8
ASSHPIRKQGGTTEAF	TRBD1	TRBJ1-1	TRBV5-1
ASSGQENTEAF	NA	TRBJ1-1	TRBV11-3
ASRYRQGHSLDTDGYT	TRBD1	TRBJ1-2	TRBV2
ASSLTGTGDHEQY	TRBD1	TRBJ2-7	TRBV5-4
SVESSDDQTDTQY	NA	TRBJ2-3	TRBV29-1
ASSLAETGATYEQY	TRBD1	TRBJ2-7	TRBV7-2
AWSVSIRNTIY	NA	TRBJ1-3	TRBV30
ASRRGGALTGELF	NA	TRBJ2-2	TRBV19
ASTGGTEAF	TRBD1	TRBJ1-1	TRBV7-9
ASGHRDGLRYGYT	NA	TRBJ1-2	TRBV12-5
ASSLTIGLVEETQY	TRBD2	TRBJ2-5	TRBV7-3
ASSLVQGAIHEQY	TRBD1	TRBJ2-7	TRBV7-2
ASSFRTSDLTDTQY	NA	TRBJ2-3	TRBV5-6
ASSLAGDNEKLF	NA	TRBJ1-4	TRBV5-1
ATSRAGTFNTGELF	NA	TRBJ2-2	TRBV15
ASSLGLGDRVN	TRBD1	TRBJ2-7	TRBV7-2
SAWDSRGYT	TRBD1	TRBJ1-2	TRBV20-1
ASSQAVSGFGNTIY	NA	TRBJ1-3	TRBV4-2
ASSPTYTEAF	NA	TRBJ1-1	TRBV7-2